This TCR beta chain was retrieved from a study of T cell responses to AZD1222 COVID-19 vaccine (dated by TCRdb to the early 2020s). Regarding the complete study: AZD1222 recipients whose second dose came at about 4 weeks and those whose second dose came at about 12 weeks were combined into one group, since spike-specific TCR depth and breadth did not differ between the two schedules. A total of around 240 trial participants underwent TCR sequencing, of whom about 210 received two doses of AZD1222 and about 25 received two doses of the MenACWY control vaccine. Enrollment into the trials was organized by age into subgroups of 18-55, 56-69 and 70-plus years, and those subgroups contained roughly 150, 30 and 60 TCR-sequenced participants, respectively.

The CDR3, cysteine through phenylalanine, is 15 amino acids long. CDR3 DNA only is kept here, 45 bases in frame from base 1. The germline V gene specifies MGHRA as CDR1 and YSYEKL as CDR2. Relative to germline, V is 4 bases shorter and J is 0 bases shorter, with 12 bases between their ends. A word on this clone: Its cognate antigen has yet to be identified. Base qualities are not at hand, and no much larger clone is one base apart.

Sample time point, as interpreted from the label and publication: baseline before first vaccination. Vaccinee samples were obtained from the UK trials COV001 and COV002, which included a single-blind randomized controlled phase 2/3 trial of AZD1222 (ChAdOx1 nCoV-19) in healthy adults. For TCRbeta chain sequencing, PBMC samples from trial participants were taken at day 0 and at day 28 after the second dose. The CDR3 regions of human TCRbeta chains were analyzed by immunosequencing. The study's processing was this. Repertoire TCRs were checked for matches against a reference library of SARS-CoV-2-specific TCRs that had been generated using the MIRA antigen-specificity platform. Breadth was defined as the fraction of unique TCRs that were SARS-CoV-2-associated. Depth was defined as the fraction of total T cells that were SARS-CoV-2-associated. Using the MIRA data, each spike-specific TCR was mapped to the spike region that the TCR reacts to and placed in a CD4 or CD8 class. Log10-transformed breadth and depth values were compared by one-way ANOVA with Sidak's multiple comparisons tests. The clones in this table, taken by TCRdb from immuneACCESS, are in-frame only. Not every clone is retained; where verified, under half of the shortfall comes from an unresolved V gene, and the cause of the rest is unknown. Clone size and the V and J calls come from that table; the DNA yielded D and trimming. Counted in this sample were 45,000 to 60,000 clones; more than 80% of them appeared once. The ten largest clones take up just under 2% of the sample.

Here is what the overall study found, with its caveats: Participants were mostly white British, with more females than males. The authors suggested clonal diversity may have been underestimated. Reportedly, close to half of the unique spike-specific TCRs recognized epitopes lying outside the regions that are mutated in the B.1.351 and B.1.1.7 variants. In the small 56-69-year group, the increase in depth fell short of significance, most likely because of low power. Conclusions about previously exposed vaccinees are limited, since just five or six AZD1222 recipients were seropositive for SARS-CoV-2 at baseline. After two AZD1222 doses, spike-specific TCR breadth and depth were significantly higher than at day 0 and than in MenACWY recipients. The whole spike protein was spanned by vaccine-associated CD4 TCRs, and dominant responses were seen in regions 160-218 and 743-854. Because no samples from the day 14 peak response were available, repertoires could be characterized only after the peak T cell response.

The source is an adult in good health. Sequences were derived from peripheral blood, sampled on day 0 of AZD1222 vaccination. This receptor chain uses TRBV4-1 and TRBJ1-1, with TRBD1 as a weak D call on 6 bases. This receptor has the CDR3 CASSLMTGMNTEAFF. The DNA sequence follows: TGCGCCAGCAGCCTCATGACAGGAATGAACACTGAAGCTTTCTTT.